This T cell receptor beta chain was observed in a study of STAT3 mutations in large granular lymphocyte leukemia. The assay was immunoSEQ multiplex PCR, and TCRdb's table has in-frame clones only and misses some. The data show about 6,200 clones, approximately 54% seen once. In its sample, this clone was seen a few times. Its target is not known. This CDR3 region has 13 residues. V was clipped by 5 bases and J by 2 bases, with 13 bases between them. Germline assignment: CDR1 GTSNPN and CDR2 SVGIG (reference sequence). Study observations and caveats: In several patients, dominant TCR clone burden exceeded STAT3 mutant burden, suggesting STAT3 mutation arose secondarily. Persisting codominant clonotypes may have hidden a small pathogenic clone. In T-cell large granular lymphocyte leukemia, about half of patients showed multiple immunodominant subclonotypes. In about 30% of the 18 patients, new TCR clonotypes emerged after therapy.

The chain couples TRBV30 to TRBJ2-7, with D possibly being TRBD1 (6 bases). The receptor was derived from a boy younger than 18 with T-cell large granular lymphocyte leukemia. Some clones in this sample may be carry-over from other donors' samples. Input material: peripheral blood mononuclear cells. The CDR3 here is CAWDGQPTYEQYF. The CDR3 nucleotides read TGTGCCTGGGACGGACAGCCAACCTACGAGCAGTACTTC.